This T cell receptor beta chain was sequenced in a study of Graves' ophthalmopathy and Graves' hyperthyroidism. As for the study in general: At initial diagnosis, peripheral blood was obtained, and this preceded any treatment. Regarding the study as a whole: The model's ophthalmopathy progression predictions had approximately 71% sensitivity and 72.22% specificity. Most expanded clonotypes in thyroid above 0.001 frequency also showed up in blood.

V dropped 11 bases and J dropped 5; count of bases not matched to a gene: 8. The CDR3 is made up of 13 amino acids. If patients had other autoimmune diseases, uncontrolled infections, pregnancy or lactation, they were excluded. RNA transcripts were the template, and TCR beta CDR3 regions were amplified from them. RT-PCR with HTBI primers came first, then second-round multiplex PCR. MiXCR, applied by TCRdb to the multiplex PCR reads, yields one record per CDR3 protein. The sample yields hundreds of thousands of distinct CDR3 sequences, approximately 39% seen once. Comment on this clonotype: What it binds is unknown.

The receptor was derived from an adult man with Graves' ophthalmopathy. V is TRBV12-3 or TRBV12-4 and J is TRBJ1-1; 10 nucleotides agree with TRBD1. The specimen sequenced was peripheral blood. DNA for the CDR3: TGTGCCGTTAAGGACAGGGGGGCAACTGAAGCTTTCTTT. Its protein product is CAVKDRGATEAFF.